This T cell receptor (beta chain) was identified in a study of T cell responses to AZD1222 COVID-19 vaccine. General study points: Clonal diversity was possibly underestimated; the donors were predominantly white British and more often female. At baseline, seropositivity was found in only a handful of AZD1222 recipients. The peak T cell response came first, and repertoires were sampled only after it. Spike-spanning, vaccine-associated CD4 TCRs were dominant at 160-218 and 743-854.

Profiling relied on immunoSEQ multiplex PCR, and the TCRdb table lists in-frame clones only, not all of them. The table has some 180,000 clones, 90% to 95% seen once. With respect to this clone: The antigen is undetermined.

Sequencing was performed on peripheral blood, taken 28 days after the second dose of the MenACWY control vaccine. The TCR was taken from an adult who received the MenACWY meningococcal vaccine as a control.

CDR3 in amino acids: CASSFISNQPQHF. The CDR3 region has the DNA TGTGCCAGCAGCTTCATTAGCAATCAGCCCCAGCATTTT. The gene calls are TRBV7-2 and TRBJ1-5, with unresolved D. V lost 3 bases and J 0 bases, leaving 3 bases between the germline ends. This CDR3 contains 13 residues. CDR1 and CDR2 (germline): SGHTA, FQGNSA. Together with reference TRBV7-2 and TRBJ1-5, the CDR3 gives the full variable domain: GAGVSQSPSNKVTEKGKDVELRCDPISGHTALYWYRQSLGQGLEFLIYFQGNSAPDKSGLPSDRFSAERTGGSVSTLTIQRTQQEDSAVYLCASSFISNQPQHFGDGTRLSIL.